The 9 T cell receptor beta chains reported below all come from one sample, sequenced in a study of memory CD4+ T cells and cytomegalovirus serostatus. Only in-frame clones appear in the TCRdb table, and some are missing; sequencing was by immunoSEQ multiplex PCR. This table holds approximately 46,000 clones, 77% found once. The sort gate was single viable CD3+CD4+CD8-CD45RO+ cells for memory CD4+ T cells. The material sequenced was memory CD4+ T cells from blood. Receptor source: an adult in good health and CMV-seronegative.

The V gene is TRBV6-6, the J gene TRBJ2-2; D remains ambiguous. CDR3 length equals 13 residues. CDR1 is MNHNY and CDR2 is SVGAGI in the germline V gene (reference sequence). The V end lost 5 bases, the J end lost 8 bases, and 12 bases lay between the germline ends. In nucleotides, the CDR3 is TGTGCCAGCAGTCCCGTTAGTGGTGGGGAGCTGTTTTTT. Protein sequence: CASSPVSGGELFF.

The chain joins TRBV5-5 to TRBJ2-2; possible D gene TRBD1, 6 bases. Germline V gives CDR1 SGHKS, CDR2 YYEKEE (reference sequence). Deletions cut 4 bases from V and 2 bases from J, with 18 bases between. The CDR3 covers 17 residues. CDR3 region: CASSRYPRDTNTGELFF. The CDR3 nucleotides read TGTGCCAGCAGCCGCTACCCCCGGGACACCAACACCGGGGAGCTGTTTTTT.

The rearrangement uses TRBV30 and TRBJ2-7, with unresolved D. The germline V gene has CDR1 GTSNPN and CDR2 SVGIG (reference sequence). This CDR3 has 12 residues. Trimming pared 0 bases from V and 3 bases from J, leaving 6 bases between. CDR3 in amino acids: CAWSVFGYEQYF. CDR3 in DNA: TGTGCCTGGAGTGTATTCGGCTACGAGCAGTACTTC.

Only one count was recorded for this clone. The V gene is TRBV6-5, the J gene TRBJ2-5, with 7 positions matching TRBD2. This CDR3 contains 15 residues. Per the germline V gene, CDR1 is MNHEY and CDR2 is SVGAGI. The V and J ends lost 6 bases and 5 bases, in that order; junction bases with no gene match: 12. The CDR3 bases are TGTGCCAGCAGCGACTTACTAGCGAGCGGTGAGACCCAGTACTTC. The encoded protein is CASSDLLASGETQYF.

The rearrangement joins TRBV6-1 to TRBJ2-7, with D possibly matching TRBD2 (7 bases). The V end lost 9 bases, the J end lost 4 bases, and 19 bases lay between the germline ends. The CDR3 has 14 residues. CDR1 and CDR2 (germline): MNHNS, SASEGT. CDR3 in amino acids: CASSRGGGSYEQYF. As DNA, the CDR3 is TGTGCCAGTTCCCGAGGGGGGGGGAGTTACGAGCAGTACTTC.

The chain carries TRBV19 and TRBJ1-2, with 7 positions matching TRBD1. CDR3 size: 14 residues. V shed 1 base and J 4 bases; nucleotides not matched to a gene: 3. Germline values: CDR1 LNHDA, CDR2 SQIVND (reference sequence). CDR3: CASSIGDSRYGYTF. CDR3 nucleotides: TGTGCCAGTAGTATAGGGGACAGCCGCTATGGCTACACCTTC.

The CDR3 loop reads CASSYQVSVSPGELFF. The CDR3 DNA sequence: TGTGCCAGCAGTTATCAGGTGTCGGTGTCACCCGGGGAGCTGTTTTTT. The rearrangement uses TRBV6-5 and TRBJ2-2; D is unresolved. Germline V gene data show CDR1 as MNHEY and CDR2 as SVGAGI. There are 16 residues in the CDR3. Trimming pared 3 bases from V and 6 bases from J, leaving 17 bases between.

This clone has a handful of counts. The V and J genes are TRBV2 and TRBJ1-5; D unresolved. Trimming took off 4 bases at V and 2 bases at J, with 12 bases between the two ends. The germline V gene has CDR1 SNHLY and CDR2 FYNNEI. The CDR3 length is 15 residues. In DNA, the CDR3 is TGTGCCAGCAGTGCGGCAACAGCGCGCAATCAGCCCCAGCATTTT. Protein: CASSAATARNQPQHF.

This rearrangement joins TRBV19 to TRBJ2-1; 10 positions agree with TRBD1. Germline-derived CDR1 and CDR2 are LNHDA and SQIVND (reference sequence). With V trimmed by 7 bases and J by 9 bases, 12 bases remained unmatched. CDR3 length: 15 residues. The CDR3 nucleotides are TGTGCCAGTACCCCCCGGGACAGGGGAGCCACTGAGCAGTTCTTC. Protein: CASTPRDRGATEQFF. Full variable domain (remainder filled in from reference TRBV19 and TRBJ2-1): DGGITQSPKYLFRKEGQNVTLSCEQNLNHDAMYWYRQDPGQGLRLIYYSQIVNDFQKGDIAEGYSVSREKKESFPLTVTSAQKNPTAFYLCASTPRDRGATEQFFGPGTRLTVL.